One and the same sample provided the 18 T cell receptor beta chains below, sequenced in a study of follicular helper T cells after annual influenza vaccination. The time point: 2014-2015 season, pre-vaccination. The repertoire was sequenced with immunoSEQ multiplex PCR; TCRdb's copy has only in-frame clones and lacks some. Of around 2,500 clones listed, around nine tenths are singletons. The sequencing used CXCR5+ CD38+ circulating T follicular helper cells from blood, collected on the day of influenza vaccination. The subset was: circulating Tfh, non-naive CD4+CXCR5+PD-1+ (ICOS+CD38+ or ICOS-CD38-). The receptor set was obtained from an adult who received the influenza vaccine.

The chain uses TRBV4-2 and TRBJ2-3, with 7 bases that match TRBD1. V gave up 1 base and J gave up 6 bases; unmatched junction bases: 7. CDR3 length: 15 amino acids. CDR1 and CDR2 from the germline V gene are LGHNA and YNFKEQ. The CDR3 protein is CASSQGTGDSDTQYF. CDR3 DNA sequence: TGTGCCAGCAGCCAAGGGACAGGTGACTCGGATACGCAGTATTTT.

The rearrangement links TRBV19 to TRBJ1-4; 9 nucleotides line up with TRBD1. Germline assignment: CDR1 LNHDA and CDR2 SQIVND (reference sequence). The CDR3 length is 16 residues. J lost 0 bases, V lost 4 bases, and 3 bases had no gene match. The CDR3 loop reads CASSTDRGATNEKLFF. The CDR3 DNA reads as TGTGCCAGTAGTACCGACAGGGGGGCAACTAATGAAAAACTGTTTTTT.

The gene calls are TRBV19 and TRBJ1-1; 10 bases match TRBD1. The CDR3 is made up of 16 amino acids. Germline CDR1 and CDR2: LNHDA and SQIVND (reference sequence). Trimming at V came to 6 bases and at J to 7 bases, leaving 14 bases not matched to a gene. CDR3 coding DNA: TGTGCCAGTAGGGGAGGGGACAGGGGTTCCACTGGTGAAGCTTTCTTT. Residues: CASRGGDRGSTGEAFF.

This clone has a single count. The chain recombines TRBV2 with TRBJ1-1; D ambiguous. Deletions cut 9 bases from V and 1 base from J, with 12 bases between. The CDR3 extends over 13 amino acids. The V gene's germline CDR1 is SNHLY and CDR2 FYNNEI. For the CDR3, the DNA is TGTGCCAGTGCTAGAAGGCGGAACACTGAAGCTTTCTTT. This encodes CASARRRNTEAFF.

The V gene is TRBV19, the J gene TRBJ1-2; 9 positions match TRBD1. This CDR3 is built from 16 residues. Germline CDR1 LNHDA, CDR2 SQIVND (reference sequence). The V and J ends lost 3 bases and 2 bases, in that order; junction bases with no gene match: 7. The CDR3: CASSMGGQGRNYGYTF. The CDR3 DNA follows: TGTGCCAGTAGTATGGGGGGACAGGGTAGGAACTATGGCTACACCTTC. Filled out from reference TRBV19 and TRBJ1-2, the complete variable domain reads DGGITQSPKYLFRKEGQNVTLSCEQNLNHDAMYWYRQDPGQGLRLIYYSQIVNDFQKGDIAEGYSVSREKKESFPLTVTSAQKNPTAFYLCASSMGGQGRNYGYTFGSGTRLTVV.

This sequence joins TRBV7-6 and TRBJ1-3, with D tentatively TRBD1 (6 bases). Germline values: CDR1 SGHVS, CDR2 FNYEAQ. The V end was cut by 5 bases, the J end by 1 base, with 12 bases between. CDR3 length: 15 amino acids. Here the CDR3 DNA reads TGTGCCAGCAGCGAGCAGGGGTTTTCTGGAAACACCATATATTTT. Residues: CASSEQGFSGNTIYF.

This clone was picked up one time. The rearrangement links TRBV7-8 to TRBJ1-4; D is ambiguous. The germline V gene has CDR1 SGHVS and CDR2 FQNEAQ. V was shortened by 1 base and J by 4 bases, with 10 bases between the two germline ends. This CDR3 has 15 residues. The chain's CDR3 is CASSLGGGFNEKLFF. Here the CDR3 DNA reads TGTGCCAGCAGCTTAGGGGGAGGATTTAATGAAAAACTGTTTTTT.

This chain links TRBV5-1 with TRBJ1-2; weak D call: TRBD1 (5 bases). V lost 0 bases to trimming and J lost 4 bases, with 13 bases between them. CDR1 and CDR2 (germline): SGHRS, YFSETQ. This CDR3 is built from 15 residues. CDR3 nucleotides: TGCGCCAGCAGCTTGGAGCGCGGGACCGCCTATGGCTACACCTTC. The encoded protein is CASSLERGTAYGYTF. The entire variable domain, with the rest obtained from reference TRBV5-1 and TRBJ1-2, is as follows: KAGVTQTPRYLIKTRGQQVTLSCSPISGHRSVSWYQQTPGQGLQFLFEYFSETQRNKGNFPGRFSGRQFSNSRSEMNVSTLELGDSALYLCASSLERGTAYGYTFGSGTRLTVV.

The chain combines TRBV18 with TRBJ2-3; D is possibly TRBD2 (6 bases). V was trimmed by 3 bases and J by 4 bases, leaving 17 bases between them. From germline, CDR1 is KGHSH and CDR2 LQKENI. The CDR3 extends over 16 amino acids. The chain's CDR3 is CASSPKGGISADTQYF. CDR3 coding DNA: TGTGCCAGCTCACCCAAAGGAGGGATATCGGCAGATACGCAGTATTTT.

The rearrangement links TRBV4-2 to TRBJ1-4; 8 positions match TRBD1. V gave up 4 bases and J gave up 8 bases; unmatched junction bases: 12. In germline, CDR1 is LGHNA, CDR2 YNFKEQ. There are 16 residues in the CDR3. The CDR3, as DNA: TGTGCCAGCAGCCCCGGGGGGACAGGCCGCTGGGAAAAACTGTTTTTT. Protein: CASSPGGTGRWEKLFF.

The chain couples TRBV20-1 to TRBJ1-1; D remains unclear. Per the germline V gene, CDR1 is DFQATT and CDR2 is SNEGSKA (reference sequence). The CDR3 contains 11 residues. CDR3 coding DNA: TGCAGGGCCCGGGGAAATACTGAAGCTTTCTTT. It encodes CRARGNTEAFF.

This chain uses TRBV2 with TRBJ1-4, with D possibly TRBD1 on 5 matching bases. Germline CDR1 and CDR2: SNHLY and FYNNEI. This CDR3 has 14 amino acids. Trimming shortened V by 6 bases and J by 4 bases, and 12 bases separated the two germline ends. This chain's CDR3 is CASSLGGVNEKLFF. CDR3 sequence (DNA): TGTGCCAGCAGCTTAGGAGGGGTTAATGAAAAACTGTTTTTT.

The V gene is TRBV4-1, the J gene TRBJ1-4, with 10 bases lining up with TRBD1. This CDR3 has 16 amino acids. CDR1 and CDR2 (germline): MGHRA, YSYEKL. V gave up 4 bases and J gave up 2 bases; unmatched junction bases: 4. DNA for the CDR3: TGCGCCAGCAGCCTCCGGACAGGGGGTACTAATGAAAAACTGTTTTTT. Translation: CASSLRTGGTNEKLFF.

V and J are TRBV6-5 and TRBJ1-2; 7 positions agree with TRBD1. Germline CDR1 MNHEY, CDR2 SVGAGI. Trimming at V came to 5 bases and at J to 1 base, leaving 7 bases not matched to a gene. The CDR3 length is 15 residues. CDR3 loop: CASSQDRVGNYGYTF. CDR3 nucleotide sequence: TGTGCCAGCAGTCAAGACAGGGTGGGTAACTATGGCTACACCTTC.

This chain's CDR3 is CASSPDWGFETQYF. CDR3 nucleotides: TGCGCCAGCAGTCCCGACTGGGGCTTCGAGACCCAGTACTTC. The rearrangement joins TRBV5-1 to TRBJ2-5; tentatively, D is TRBD1 (5 bases). Germline V gene sequence: CDR1 SGHRS, CDR2 YFSETQ. Trimming shortened V by 5 bases and J by 5 bases, and 16 bases separated the two germline ends. The CDR3 is 14 amino acids.

The chain carries TRBV19 and TRBJ2-1, with 14 bases identical to TRBD2. The ends lost 4 bases at V and 4 bases at J; junction bases unmatched: 6. CDR3 length equals 17 residues. From germline, CDR1 is LNHDA and CDR2 SQIVND (reference sequence). The CDR3 nucleotides are TGTGCCAGTAGTAAAGGGACTAGCGGGAGTATATACAATGAGCAGTTCTTC. This gives the protein CASSKGTSGSIYNEQFF.

The V call is TRBV7-2, the J call TRBJ2-7; 7 bases are a match to TRBD1. The CDR3 loop spans 15 amino acids. Losses at the gene ends were 5 bases for V and 2 bases for J; bases not matched to a gene: 9. CDR1 is SGHTA and CDR2 is FQGNSA in the germline V gene. The CDR3 nucleotides read TGTGCCAGCAGCGTAGGGGGCCGGGTCCCCTACGAGCAGTACTTC. Its protein is CASSVGGRVPYEQYF.

This chain uses TRBV12-5 with TRBJ2-5, with D perhaps matching TRBD1 (6 bases). The CDR3 is 12 amino acids. The germline V gene has CDR1 LGHNT and CDR2 FRNRAP. V was shortened by 6 bases and J by 3 bases, with 8 bases between the two germline ends. The CDR3 DNA is TGTGCTAGTGGATACAGGGAAGAGACCCAGTACTTC. Translation: CASGYREETQYF.